The 27 T cell receptor beta chains below come from one sample, sequenced in a study of cytomegalovirus exposure and HLA in healthy donors. 13 Jbeta primers and 60 Vbeta primers were used for the PCR. Clones were sequenced by immunoSEQ multiplex PCR, and TCRdb holds only the in-frame ones, with some missing. Among 130,000 to 150,000 clones, under 80% were seen once, and the ten largest hold more than 3.5%. Specimen: PBMCs. These receptors came from a young man in good health and CMV-seropositive.

A note on this clone: Germline and junction disagree at one end, which may indicate a read error. The rearrangement links TRBV15 to TRBJ1-6; 8 bases fit TRBD1. Per the germline V gene, CDR1 is LNHNV and CDR2 is YYDKDF (reference sequence). This CDR3 has 18 amino acids. Written as DNA, the CDR3 is TGTGCCACCAGCAGAGGGACAGGGAAGAGCTCCCATAATTCACCCCTCCACTTT. This sequence encodes CATSRGTGKSSHNSPLHF.

For the CDR3, the DNA is TGTGCTAGTGGTCAGGGACTAGCGGGAGGGTACAATGAGCAGTTCTTC. Translation: CASGQGLAGGYNEQFF. V usage is TRBV12-5 and J usage is TRBJ2-1; 16 bases align to TRBD2. Looked up from germline, CDR1 is LGHNT and CDR2 is FRNRAP. The CDR3 contains 16 residues. V shed 5 bases and J 4 bases; nucleotides not matched to a gene: 2.

The chain carries TRBV5-1 and TRBJ2-7, with 10 nucleotides matching TRBD1. This CDR3 has 18 residues. Germline CDR1 is SGHRS and CDR2 is YFSETQ. Trimming at V came to 4 bases and at J to 2 bases, leaving 15 bases not matched to a gene. CDR3 bases: TGCGCCAGCAGCAAACCCCGGGACAGGGGATCTCTAGCCTACGAGCAGTACTTC. It codes for CASSKPRDRGSLAYEQYF.

The chain has TRBV15 and TRBJ2-7; the D is unclear. Trimming left V 0 bases short and J 0 bases short, with 6 bases between. Germline CDR1 and CDR2: LNHNV and YYDKDF (reference sequence). The length of the CDR3 is 14 residues. The CDR3 sequence is CATSRDDTSYEQYF. The CDR3 nucleotides read TGTGCCACCAGCAGAGACGACACCTCCTACGAGCAGTACTTC.

This chain joins TRBV11-2 and TRBJ2-5; tentative D call: TRBD2 (5 bases). The CDR3 is made up of 12 amino acids. Trimming removed 3 bases at V and 13 bases at J, with 15 bases between. Per the germline V gene, CDR1 is SGHAT and CDR2 is FQNNGV. The CDR3 DNA reads as TGTGCCAGCAGCTTCGACTACTTACGGTCGTACTTC. Translating it yields CASSFDYLRSYF.

The table lists this clone with a count of one. The chain uses TRBV5-4 and TRBJ1-2, with 9 bases aligning to TRBD1. Germline-derived CDR1 and CDR2 are SGHNT and YYREEE (reference sequence). V lost 6 bases, J lost 2 bases, and 2 bases stayed unmatched. The CDR3 is 13 amino acids. The CDR3 nucleotides read TGTGCCAGCATGGACAGGGGCAACTATGGCTACACCTTC. It translates to CASMDRGNYGYTF.

This clone appeared a single time. The V and J genes are TRBV15 and TRBJ1-6; tentatively, D is TRBD1 (6 bases). Germline V gene data show CDR1 as LNHNV and CDR2 as YYDKDF (reference sequence). The CDR3 covers 14 residues. The V and J ends lost 5 bases and 7 bases respectively, with 12 bases between them. CDR3 residues: CATSRIDRNSPLHF. Here the CDR3 DNA reads TGTGCCACCAGCCGCATAGACAGGAATTCACCCCTCCACTTT.

This clone was recorded a few times. This chain links TRBV14 with TRBJ1-5; 9 nucleotides agree with TRBD1. J lost 3 bases, V lost 4 bases, and 10 bases had no gene match. This CDR3 has 17 residues. Germline lookup yields CDR1 SGHDN and CDR2 FVKESK. CDR3 residues: CASSLNRGRGSNQPQHF. DNA for the CDR3: TGTGCCAGCAGCCTAAACAGGGGGCGCGGTTCCAATCAGCCCCAGCATTTT.

CDR3 sequence reads: CASSPRRNEQFF. CDR3 coding DNA: TGTGCCAGCAGCCCTAGGCGCAATGAGCAGTTCTTC. This chain connects TRBV7-9 to TRBJ2-1; D is unresolved. There are 12 residues in the CDR3. Trimming took 5 bases from V and 6 from J, leaving 8 bases between them. Germline CDR1 SEHNR, CDR2 FQNEAQ (reference sequence).

The rearrangement uses TRBV19 and TRBJ1-1, with 9 positions matching TRBD1. The CDR3 spans 14 residues. The V and J ends lost 6 bases and 8 bases, in that order; junction bases with no gene match: 10. Per germline, CDR1 LNHDA and CDR2 SQIVND (reference sequence). The chain's CDR3 is CASSPGTGSFEAFF. The CDR3 bases are TGTGCCAGTAGCCCTGGGACAGGGTCCTTCGAAGCTTTCTTT.

This clone has more than one count but fewer than ten. This rearrangement joins TRBV27 to TRBJ2-3, with TRBD2 matching 11 bases. The germline CDR1 and CDR2 sequences are MNHEY and SMNVEV (reference sequence). J gave up 7 bases and V 2 bases, and 5 bases lay outside the gene matches. The CDR3 is 15 amino acids. The CDR3 sequence is CASSLTSGSGNTQYF. The DNA of the CDR3 is TGTGCCAGCAGTTTAACTAGCGGGAGTGGAAATACGCAGTATTTT.

CDR3 residues: CASSGQADRSYEQYF. CDR3 bases: TGTGCCAGCAGCGGGCAAGCGGACCGCTCCTACGAGCAGTACTTC. The chain joins TRBV4-2 to TRBJ2-7; maybe TRBD2 (5 bases). The CDR3 runs to 15 residues. CDR1 is LGHNA and CDR2 is YNFKEQ in the germline V gene. V lost 5 bases to trimming and J lost 0 bases, with 14 bases between them.

The gene calls are TRBV6-6 and TRBJ1-2; TRBD1 aligns across 9 bases. The CDR3 has 12 amino acids. From germline, CDR1 is MNHNY and CDR2 SVGAGI (reference sequence). J lost 7 bases, V lost 10 bases, and 7 bases had no gene match. Written as DNA, the CDR3 is TGTGCCATCGAGACAGGGGGAAGTGGCTACACCTTC. This codes for CAIETGGSGYTF.

The V and J genes are TRBV9 and TRBJ2-7; TRBD1 matches at 7 bases. The CDR3 is made up of 17 amino acids. Unmatched junction bases numbered 12, after V lost 0 bases and J lost 3 bases. Germline V gives CDR1 SGDLS, CDR2 YYNGEE. The CDR3: CASSVGGQTGISYEQYF. CDR3 in DNA: TGTGCCAGCAGCGTAGGAGGTCAGACAGGGATTAGCTACGAGCAGTACTTC.

The genes are TRBV9 and TRBJ2-7; tentatively, D is TRBD1 (6 bases). From germline, CDR1 is SGDLS and CDR2 YYNGEE. This CDR3 is built from 15 residues. V gave up 2 bases and J gave up 0 bases, with 12 bases separating them. The CDR3 DNA sequence: TGTGCCAGCAGCGTCCAGGGACATCCCTCCTACGAGCAGTACTTC. This codes for CASSVQGHPSYEQYF.

The chain uses TRBV4-2 and TRBJ2-1; tentatively, D is TRBD2 (6 bases). V shed 1 base and J shed 5 bases, with 18 bases lying between them. The germline gives CDR1 LGHNA, CDR2 YNFKEQ. This CDR3 is 17 amino acids long. CDR3 sequence reads: CASSQAVGGVGDNEQFF. The CDR3 nucleotides read TGTGCCAGCAGCCAAGCGGTTGGCGGGGTAGGGGACAATGAGCAGTTCTTC.

This chain connects TRBV7-2 to TRBJ2-2; D not resolved. CDR1 and CDR2 (germline): SGHTA, FQGNSA. The ends were cut back, 5 bases at V and 4 bases at J, with 11 bases in the middle. The length of the CDR3 is 14 residues. The CDR3 coding sequence is TGTGCCAGCAGCCGTCCCTCGGGCACCGGGGAGCTGTTTTTT. Translated, it gives CASSRPSGTGELFF.

The sample holds a few counts of this clone. CDR3 sequence (DNA): TGTGCCAGCAGTGAAGCGGGAGGGTTAGAGACCCAGTACTTC. Its translation: CASSEAGGLETQYF. The gene calls are TRBV6-1 and TRBJ2-5; 7 bases fit TRBD2. Trimming took 0 bases from V and 4 from J; bases not matched to a gene: 2. Germline CDR1 is MNHNS and CDR2 is SASEGT. This CDR3 contains 14 residues.

This chain joins TRBV19 and TRBJ1-2; no clear D gene. V was shortened by 3 bases and J by 3 bases, with 8 bases between the two germline ends. The CDR3 is 13 amino acids. Per the germline V gene, CDR1 is LNHDA and CDR2 is SQIVND (reference sequence). CDR3 protein: CASSIDTYYGYTF. DNA for the CDR3: TGTGCCAGTAGTATTGACACCTACTATGGCTACACCTTC.

The V and J genes are TRBV4-2 and TRBJ2-7; 8 bases are shared with TRBD1. This CDR3 comprises 16 residues. The V segment lost 4 bases and the J segment 0 bases; nucleotides outside the gene matches: 8. CDR1 is LGHNA, CDR2 YNFKEQ, per germline. The CDR3 sequence is CASSPKTGTGSYEQYF. The CDR3, as DNA: TGTGCCAGCAGCCCGAAAACCGGGACAGGCTCCTACGAGCAGTACTTC.

The V and J genes are TRBV4-1 and TRBJ1-2; D is unresolved. This CDR3 comprises 12 residues. CDR1 MGHRA and CDR2 YSYEKL come from the germline V gene. Trimming pared 0 bases from V and 8 bases from J, leaving 7 bases between. Here the CDR3 reads CASSQELGGYTF. The CDR3 DNA is TGCGCCAGCAGCCAAGAACTCGGGGGCTACACCTTC.

Details on this clone: No conserved phenylalanine or tryptophan is present at the end of the CDR3, so a read error is the likely explanation. This sequence joins TRBV14 and TRBJ1-2; D is uncertain. This CDR3 spans 15 amino acids. The germline gives CDR1 SGHDN, CDR2 FVKESK. V lost 2 bases and J 0 bases, leaving 10 bases between the germline ends. In DNA, the CDR3 is TGTGCCAGCAGCCAAAGCAGCCCTACTAACTATGGCTACACCGTC. Amino acids: CASSQSSPTNYGYTV.

The CDR3 reads CASSARLAGATGTDTQYF. CDR3 sequence (DNA): TGTGCCAGCAGCGCCCGACTAGCGGGAGCCACTGGCACAGATACGCAGTATTTT. The genes are TRBV5-5 and TRBJ2-3, with TRBD2 matching over 12 bases. The germline V gene has CDR1 SGHKS and CDR2 YYEKEE (reference sequence). Trimming at V came to 4 bases and at J to 1 base, leaving 10 bases not matched to a gene. This CDR3 contains 18 residues.

The chain combines TRBV13 with TRBJ2-1; 8 nucleotides line up with TRBD2. The CDR3 totals 14 residues. CDR1 is PRHDT and CDR2 is FYEKMQ in the germline V gene (reference sequence). With V trimmed by 1 base and J by 7 bases, 3 bases remained unmatched. The CDR3 is CASSLVIAGNEQFF. The CDR3 region has the DNA TGTGCCAGCAGCTTAGTGATAGCGGGAAATGAGCAGTTCTTC.

This chain links TRBV15 with TRBJ2-3; D possibly corresponds to TRBD1 (6 bases). The CDR3 consists of 15 residues. Germline CDR1 LNHNV, CDR2 YYDKDF (reference sequence). Between the trimmed V and J ends, which lost 5 bases and 3 bases, there was a span of 15 bases. This chain's CDR3 is CATSARQEATDTQYF. As DNA, the CDR3 is TGTGCCACCAGCGCCAGACAGGAAGCTACAGATACGCAGTATTTT.

The V gene is TRBV30, the J gene TRBJ1-1; D gene unclear. V lost 1 base and J 3 bases, leaving 9 bases between the germline ends. The CDR3 is 13 residues long. Germline-derived CDR1 and CDR2 are GTSNPN and SVGIG (reference sequence). Here the CDR3 DNA reads TGTGCCTGGAGTGCGGGGAGGGACACTGAAGCTTTCTTT. It yields the protein CAWSAGRDTEAFF.

The chain has TRBV7-8 and TRBJ1-2, with a weak D call TRBD1 (6 bases). With 7 bases removed from V and 4 bases from J, the gap between germline ends came to 13 bases. Germline V CDR1 and CDR2: SGHVS, FQNEAQ. This CDR3 contains 13 residues. CDR3 region: CASTPGAGYGYTF. In nucleotides, the CDR3 is TGTGCCAGCACCCCAGGGGCAGGCTATGGCTACACCTTC.